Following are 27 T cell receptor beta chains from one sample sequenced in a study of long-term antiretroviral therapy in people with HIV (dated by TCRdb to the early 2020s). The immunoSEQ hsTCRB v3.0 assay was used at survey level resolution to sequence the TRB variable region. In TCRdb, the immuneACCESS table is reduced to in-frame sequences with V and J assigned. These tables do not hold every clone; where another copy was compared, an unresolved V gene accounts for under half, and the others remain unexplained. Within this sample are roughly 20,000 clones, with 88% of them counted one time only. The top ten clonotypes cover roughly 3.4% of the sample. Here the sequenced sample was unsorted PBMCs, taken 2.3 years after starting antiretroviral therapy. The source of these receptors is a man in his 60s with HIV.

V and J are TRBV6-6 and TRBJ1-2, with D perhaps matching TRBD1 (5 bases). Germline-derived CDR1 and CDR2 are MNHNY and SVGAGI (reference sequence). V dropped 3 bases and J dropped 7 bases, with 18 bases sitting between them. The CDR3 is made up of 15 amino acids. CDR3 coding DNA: TGTGCCAGCAGTTATGGAAGTGACAGTCAGCGTGGCTACACCTTC. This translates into CASSYGSDSQRGYTF.

Written as DNA, the CDR3 is TGTGCCACGGAGAGAGGACTCGGTGAAAAACTGTTTTTT. It is translated as CATERGLGEKLFF. This sequence joins TRBV15 and TRBJ1-4; D unresolved. The CDR3 covers 13 residues. Germline CDR1 LNHNV, CDR2 YYDKDF (reference sequence). V lost 9 bases and J lost 7, with 15 bases in between.

CDR3 DNA: TGTGCCAGCAGCGTCGGATTATCCTACGAGCAGTACTTC. Translated, it gives CASSVGLSYEQYF. The chain employs TRBV9 and TRBJ2-7; D is uncertain. CDR1 and CDR2 (germline): SGDLS, YYNGEE. The CDR3 loop spans 13 amino acids. Trimming took off 2 bases at V and 1 base at J, with 7 bases between the two ends. Drawing the rest from reference TRBV9 and TRBJ2-7, the complete variable domain is DSGVTQTPKHLITATGQRVTLRCSPRSGDLSVYWYQQSLDQGLQFLIQYYNGEERAKGNILERFSAQQFPDLHSELNLSSLELGDSALYFCASSVGLSYEQYFGPGTRLTVT.

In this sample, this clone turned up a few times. The CDR3: CASSLEGGTEAFF. CDR3 DNA sequence: TGTGCCAGCAGCTTAGAGGGTGGGACTGAAGCTTTCTTT. The rearrangement links TRBV7-9 to TRBJ1-1; D not resolved. The V end lost 1 base, the J end lost 5 bases, and 8 bases lay between the germline ends. Germline V gene lookup returns CDR1 SEHNR and CDR2 FQNEAQ (reference sequence). The CDR3 contains 13 residues.

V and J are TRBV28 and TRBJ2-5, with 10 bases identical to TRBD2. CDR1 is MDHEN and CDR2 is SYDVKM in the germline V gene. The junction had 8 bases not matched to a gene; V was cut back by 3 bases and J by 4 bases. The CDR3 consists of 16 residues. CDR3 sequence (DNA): TGTGCCAGCAGTTTTGCGGGACTAGCGACGGGAGAGACCCAGTACTTC. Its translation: CASSFAGLATGETQYF.

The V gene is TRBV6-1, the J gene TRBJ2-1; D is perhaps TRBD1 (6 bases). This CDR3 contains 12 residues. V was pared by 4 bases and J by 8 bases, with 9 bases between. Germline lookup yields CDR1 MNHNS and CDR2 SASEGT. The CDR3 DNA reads TGTGCCAGCAGTGCACAGGGCTATGAGCAGTTCTTC. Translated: CASSAQGYEQFF.

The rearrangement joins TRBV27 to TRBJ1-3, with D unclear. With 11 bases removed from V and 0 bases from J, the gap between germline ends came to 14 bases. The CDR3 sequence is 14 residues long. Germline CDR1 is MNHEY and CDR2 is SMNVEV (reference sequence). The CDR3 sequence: CAPAKVFSGNTIYF. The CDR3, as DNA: TGTGCCCCCGCCAAAGTGTTCTCTGGAAACACCATATATTTT.

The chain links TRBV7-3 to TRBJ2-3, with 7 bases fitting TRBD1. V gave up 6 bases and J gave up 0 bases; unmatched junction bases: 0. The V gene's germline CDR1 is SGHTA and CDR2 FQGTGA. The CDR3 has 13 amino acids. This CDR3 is CASRQGSTDTQYF. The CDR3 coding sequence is TGTGCCAGCAGACAGGGGAGCACAGATACGCAGTATTTT.

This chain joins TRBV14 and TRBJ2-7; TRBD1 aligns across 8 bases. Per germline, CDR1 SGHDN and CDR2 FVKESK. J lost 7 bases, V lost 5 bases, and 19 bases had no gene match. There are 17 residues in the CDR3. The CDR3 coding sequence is TGTGCCAGCAGCTCCCCTCTGGGGACAGGCGACATGGGGGAGCAGTACTTC. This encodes CASSSPLGTGDMGEQYF.

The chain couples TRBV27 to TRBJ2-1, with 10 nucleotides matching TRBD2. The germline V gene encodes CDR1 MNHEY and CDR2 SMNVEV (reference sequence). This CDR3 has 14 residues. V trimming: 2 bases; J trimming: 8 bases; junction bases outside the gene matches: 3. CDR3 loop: CASSLRLAGDEQFF. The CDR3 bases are TGTGCCAGCAGTTTACGGCTAGCGGGAGATGAGCAGTTCTTC.

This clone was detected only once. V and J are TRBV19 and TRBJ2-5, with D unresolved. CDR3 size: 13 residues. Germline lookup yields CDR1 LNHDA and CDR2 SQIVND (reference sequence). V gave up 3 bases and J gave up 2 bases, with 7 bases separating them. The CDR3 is CASSMMPQETQYF. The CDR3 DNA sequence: TGTGCCAGTAGTATGATGCCTCAAGAGACCCAGTACTTC.

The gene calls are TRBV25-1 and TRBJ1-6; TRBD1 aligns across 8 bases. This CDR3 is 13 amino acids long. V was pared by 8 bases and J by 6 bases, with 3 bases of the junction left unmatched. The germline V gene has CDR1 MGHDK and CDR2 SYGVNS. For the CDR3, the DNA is TGTGCCAGCCAACAGGGGGGTAATTCACCCCTCCACTTT. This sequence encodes CASQQGGNSPLHF.

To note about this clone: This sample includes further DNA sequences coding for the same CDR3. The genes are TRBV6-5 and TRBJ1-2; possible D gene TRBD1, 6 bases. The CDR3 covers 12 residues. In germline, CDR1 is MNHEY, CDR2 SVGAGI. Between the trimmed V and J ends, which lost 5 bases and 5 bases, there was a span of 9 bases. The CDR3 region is CASSPTGYGYTF. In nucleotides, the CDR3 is TGTGCCAGCAGTCCGACAGGATATGGCTACACCTTC.

CDR3 DNA sequence: TGTGCCAGCAGCCCCCGGGTAGCGGCGATAACAGATACGCAGTATTTT. Its protein is CASSPRVAAITDTQYF. The rearrangement uses TRBV11-2 and TRBJ2-3, with D tentatively TRBD2 (6 bases). V was clipped by 5 bases and J by 3 bases, with 18 bases between them. In germline, CDR1 is SGHAT, CDR2 FQNNGV. The CDR3 runs to 16 residues.

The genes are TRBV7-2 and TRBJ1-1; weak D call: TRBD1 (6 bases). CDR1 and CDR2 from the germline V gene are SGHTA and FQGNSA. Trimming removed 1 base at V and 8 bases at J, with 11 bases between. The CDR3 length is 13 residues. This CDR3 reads CASSLVLGGEAFF. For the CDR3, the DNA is TGTGCCAGCAGCTTAGTTTTGGGGGGCGAAGCTTTCTTT.

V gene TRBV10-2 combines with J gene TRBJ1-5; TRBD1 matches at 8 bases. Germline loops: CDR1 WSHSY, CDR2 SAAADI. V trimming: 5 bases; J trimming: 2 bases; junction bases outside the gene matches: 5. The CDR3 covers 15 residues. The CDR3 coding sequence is TGCGCCAGCAGTACCGGGACAGGACGCAATCAGCCCCAGCATTTT. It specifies CASSTGTGRNQPQHF.

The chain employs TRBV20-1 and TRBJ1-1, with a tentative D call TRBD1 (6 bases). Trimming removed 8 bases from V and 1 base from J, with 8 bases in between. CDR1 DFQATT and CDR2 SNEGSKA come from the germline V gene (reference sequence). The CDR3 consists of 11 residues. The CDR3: CSSDRNTEAFF. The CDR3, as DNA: TGCAGTTCGGACAGGAACACTGAAGCTTTCTTT.

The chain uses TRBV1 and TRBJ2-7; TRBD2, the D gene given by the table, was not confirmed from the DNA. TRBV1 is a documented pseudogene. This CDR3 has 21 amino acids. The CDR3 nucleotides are TGCACCAGCAGCCAACGACTAGCGGGGGACACGGTATTACCTAGCTCCTACGAGCAGTACTTC. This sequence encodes CTSSQRLAGDTVLPSSYEQYF.

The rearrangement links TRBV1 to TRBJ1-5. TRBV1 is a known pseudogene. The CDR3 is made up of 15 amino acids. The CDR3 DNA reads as TGCACCAGCAGCCAACGCCCCCTTAGCAATCAGCCCCAGCATTTT. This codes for CTSSQRPLSNQPQHF.

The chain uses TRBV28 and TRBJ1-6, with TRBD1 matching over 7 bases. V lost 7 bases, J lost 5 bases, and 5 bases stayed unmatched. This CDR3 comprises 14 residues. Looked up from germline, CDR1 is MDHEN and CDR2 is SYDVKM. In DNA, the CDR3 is TGTGCCAGCACCGACAGGGTGCATAATTCACCCCTCCACTTT. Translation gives CASTDRVHNSPLHF.

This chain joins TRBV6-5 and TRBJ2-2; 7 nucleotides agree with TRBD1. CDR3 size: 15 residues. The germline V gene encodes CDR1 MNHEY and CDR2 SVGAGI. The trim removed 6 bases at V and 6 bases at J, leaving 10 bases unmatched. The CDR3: CASSHRRGSAGELFF. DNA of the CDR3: TGTGCCAGCAGCCACCGCAGGGGGTCGGCCGGGGAGCTGTTTTTT.

The DNA of the CDR3 is TGCGCCAGCAGGGGGACAGGGGGCCTTGACTATGGCTACACCTTC. Its protein is CASRGTGGLDYGYTF. The chain has TRBV10-1 and TRBJ1-2; 12 bases match TRBD1. V gave up 6 bases and J gave up 3 bases; unmatched junction bases: 5. This CDR3 comprises 15 residues. Germline V gene sequence: CDR1 WNHNN, CDR2 SYGVQD (reference sequence).

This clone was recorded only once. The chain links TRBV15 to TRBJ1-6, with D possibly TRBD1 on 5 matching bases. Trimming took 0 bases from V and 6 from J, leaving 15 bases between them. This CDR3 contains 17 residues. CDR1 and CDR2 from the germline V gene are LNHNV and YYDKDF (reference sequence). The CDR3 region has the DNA TGTGCCACCAGCAGAGATAAGGGTGGGGCGAGTAATTCACCCCTCCACTTT. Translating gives CATSRDKGGASNSPLHF.

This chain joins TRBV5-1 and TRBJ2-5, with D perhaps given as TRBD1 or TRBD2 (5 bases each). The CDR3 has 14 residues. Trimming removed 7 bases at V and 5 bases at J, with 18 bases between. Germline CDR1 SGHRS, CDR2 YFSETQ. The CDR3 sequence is CASGSRGQGETQYF. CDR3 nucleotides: TGCGCCAGCGGGTCTCGGGGCCAAGGGGAGACCCAGTACTTC.

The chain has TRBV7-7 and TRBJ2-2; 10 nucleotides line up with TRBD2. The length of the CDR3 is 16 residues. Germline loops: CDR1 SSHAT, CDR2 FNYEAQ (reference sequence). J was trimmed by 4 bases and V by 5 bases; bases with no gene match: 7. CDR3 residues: CASSNLAGVPTGELFF. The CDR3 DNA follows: TGTGCCAGCAGCAATCTAGCGGGAGTTCCCACCGGGGAGCTGTTTTTT.

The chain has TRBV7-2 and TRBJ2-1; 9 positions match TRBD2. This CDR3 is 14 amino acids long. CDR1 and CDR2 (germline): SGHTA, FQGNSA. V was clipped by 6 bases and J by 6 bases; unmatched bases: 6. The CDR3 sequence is CASRLRGGVNEQFF. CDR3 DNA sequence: TGTGCCAGCAGGTTGCGGGGGGGCGTCAATGAGCAGTTCTTC.

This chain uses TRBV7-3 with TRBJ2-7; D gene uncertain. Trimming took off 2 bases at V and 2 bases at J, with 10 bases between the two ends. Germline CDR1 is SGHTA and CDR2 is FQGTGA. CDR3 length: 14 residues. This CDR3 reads CASSLGPTPYEQYF. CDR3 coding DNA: TGTGCCAGCAGCTTAGGACCAACTCCCTACGAGCAGTACTTC. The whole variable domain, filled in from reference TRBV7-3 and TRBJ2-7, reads GAGVSQTPSNKVTEKGKYVELRCDPISGHTALYWYRQSLGQGPEFLIYFQGTGAADDSGLPNDRFFAVRPEGSVSTLKIQRTERGDSAVYLCASSLGPTPYEQYFGPGTRLTVT.